This record concerns one T cell receptor (beta chain) sequence. Its antigen is unidentified. Germline V gives CDR1 SGHTA, CDR2 FQGTGA. The CDR3 has 14 amino acids. V was shortened by 5 bases and J by 8 bases, with 19 bases between the two germline ends. The data were obtained in a study of OX40 agonist ivuxolimab in advanced cancers. Findings and limits, study-wide: Researchers report that CD8+ T cells had, on average, more expanded clones than CD4+.

Sequencing was performed with immunoSEQ multiplex PCR; in TCRdb, only in-frame clones are kept and a portion is missing. Here the sample spans approximately 33,000 clones, about nine tenths being singletons. The chain combines TRBV7-3 with TRBJ2-7; no clear D. Sequencing used CD4+ or CD8+ T cells sorted from blood, obtained in a trial of the OX40 agonist ivuxolimab. This clonotype originated in an adult with an advanced solid tumor such as melanoma, head and neck, liver or kidney cancer. This CDR3 is CASSPAPTQEKQYF. The CDR3 nucleotides are TGTGCCAGCAGCCCCGCCCCGACTCAGGAAAAGCAGTACTTC.